Sequencing of this T cell receptor (beta chain) was carried out in a study of cytomegalovirus exposure and HLA in healthy donors. This clone was detected only a few times. Using immunoSEQ multiplex PCR, the repertoire was profiled, and TCRdb retains in-frame clones only, with some absent. The data hold roughly 130,000 clones, with 85% to 90% observed a single time. This CDR3 region has 15 residues. J lost 4 bases, V lost 4 bases, and 10 bases had no gene match. Germline CDR1 MNHEY, CDR2 SMNVEV (reference sequence). The source material was PBMCs. The chain recombines TRBV27 with TRBJ2-7; 7 nucleotides agree with TRBD1. This receptor was obtained from a young man in good health and CMV-seronegative. CDR3 nucleotide sequence: TGTGCCAGCAGTTCAGCTGCTGTGGGACAGTACGAGCAGTACTTC. It encodes CASSSAAVGQYEQYF.